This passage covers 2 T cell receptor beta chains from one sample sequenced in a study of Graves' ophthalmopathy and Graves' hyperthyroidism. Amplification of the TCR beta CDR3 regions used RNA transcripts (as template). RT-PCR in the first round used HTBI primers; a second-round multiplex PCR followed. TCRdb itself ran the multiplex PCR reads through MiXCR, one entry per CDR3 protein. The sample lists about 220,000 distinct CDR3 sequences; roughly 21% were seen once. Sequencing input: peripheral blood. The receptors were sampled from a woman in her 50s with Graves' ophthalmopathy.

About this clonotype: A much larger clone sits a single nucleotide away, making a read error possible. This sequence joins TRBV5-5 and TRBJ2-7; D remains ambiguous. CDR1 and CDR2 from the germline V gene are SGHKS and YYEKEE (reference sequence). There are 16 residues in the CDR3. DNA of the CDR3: TGTGCCGGCAGCTTGGTCCCCGGGCTAGACTCCTACGAGCAGTACTTC. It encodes CAGSLVPGLDSYEQYF.

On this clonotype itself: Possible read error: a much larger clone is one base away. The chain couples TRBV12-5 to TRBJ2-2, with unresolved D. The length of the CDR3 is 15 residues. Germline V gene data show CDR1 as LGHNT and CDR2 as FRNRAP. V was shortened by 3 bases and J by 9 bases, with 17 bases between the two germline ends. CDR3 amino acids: CASGFISHGNRELFF. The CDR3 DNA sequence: TGTGCTAGTGGTTTTATTTCTCATGGAAACAGGGAGCTGTTTTTT.